Below are 5 T cell receptor beta chains sequenced from a single sample in a study of T cell responses to AZD1222 COVID-19 vaccine. Sequencing was performed with immunoSEQ multiplex PCR; in TCRdb, only in-frame clones are kept and a portion is missing. The data contain tens of thousands of clones, more than 65% of them singletons. Sequences were derived from peripheral blood, sampled on day 0 of MenACWY control vaccination. These receptors all come from an adult in good health.

The V gene is TRBV7-9, the J gene TRBJ1-5; D gene unclear. Trimming pared 1 base from V and 1 base from J, leaving 8 bases between. This CDR3 has 15 residues. Germline CDR1 and CDR2: SEHNR and FQNEAQ (reference sequence). This CDR3 reads CASSLGAGSNQPQHF. Written as DNA, the CDR3 is TGTGCCAGCAGCTTAGGGGCCGGGAGCAATCAGCCCCAGCATTTT. Variable domain in full (rest from reference TRBV7-9 and TRBJ1-5): DTGVSQNPRHKITKRGQNVTFRCDPISEHNRLYWYRQTLGQGPEFLTYFQNEAQLEKSRLLSDRFSAERPKGSFSTLEIQRTEQGDSAMYLCASSLGAGSNQPQHFGDGTRLSIL.

This clone has a single count. This sequence joins TRBV6-4 and TRBJ2-1; D is ambiguous. Germline V gives CDR1 MRHNA, CDR2 SNTAGT. V was pared by 5 bases and J by 6 bases, with 11 bases between. The CDR3 spans 13 residues. The CDR3 bases are TGTGCCAGCAGTTCTGAGCGCGGCAATGAGCAGTTCTTC. It yields the protein CASSSERGNEQFF.

This clone has only one observation. This chain links TRBV7-9 with TRBJ2-3; no clear D gene. Deletions cut 1 base from V and 0 bases from J, with 11 bases between. There are 16 residues in the CDR3. In germline, CDR1 is SEHNR, CDR2 FQNEAQ (reference sequence). This CDR3 reads CASSLVALVSTDTQYF. The CDR3 DNA reads as TGTGCCAGCAGCTTAGTGGCACTGGTGAGCACAGATACGCAGTATTTT.

This chain links TRBV2 with TRBJ2-4, with 12 bases matching TRBD2. The CDR3 has 15 amino acids. Germline V gives CDR1 SNHLY, CDR2 FYNNEI. V gave up 6 bases and J gave up 6 bases; unmatched junction bases: 6. The CDR3 is CASRDGLAGPNIQYF. CDR3 in DNA: TGTGCCAGCAGGGACGGACTAGCGGGACCAAACATTCAGTACTTC.

This clone was seen a few times. V usage is TRBV3-1 (or the pseudogene TRBV3-2) and J usage is TRBJ2-7, with 10 nucleotides matching TRBD2. Germline CDR1 and CDR2: LGHDT and YNNKEL (reference sequence). The junction had 2 bases not matched to a gene; V was cut back by 3 bases and J by 3 bases. CDR3 length: 14 residues. The CDR3 loop reads CASSHGTSVYEQYF. DNA for the CDR3: TGTGCCAGCAGCCACGGGACTAGCGTCTACGAGCAGTACTTC.